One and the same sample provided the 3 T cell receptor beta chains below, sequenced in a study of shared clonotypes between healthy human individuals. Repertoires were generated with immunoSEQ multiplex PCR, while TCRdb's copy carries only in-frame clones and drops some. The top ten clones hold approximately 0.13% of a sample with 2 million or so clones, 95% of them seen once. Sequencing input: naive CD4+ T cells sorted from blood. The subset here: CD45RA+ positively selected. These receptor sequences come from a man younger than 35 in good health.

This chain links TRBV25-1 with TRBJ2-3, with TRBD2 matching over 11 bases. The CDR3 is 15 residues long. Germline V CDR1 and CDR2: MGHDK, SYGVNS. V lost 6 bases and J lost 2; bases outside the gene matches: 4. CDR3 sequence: CASSRLAGITDTQYF. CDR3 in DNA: TGTGCCAGCAGCCGACTAGCGGGGATCACAGATACGCAGTATTTT.

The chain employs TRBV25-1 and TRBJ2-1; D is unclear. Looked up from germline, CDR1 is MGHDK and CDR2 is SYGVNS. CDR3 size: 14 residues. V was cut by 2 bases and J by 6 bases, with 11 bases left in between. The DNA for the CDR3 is TGTGCCAGCAGTGAAATTTACCTCCCCAATGAGCAGTTCTTC. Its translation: CASSEIYLPNEQFF.

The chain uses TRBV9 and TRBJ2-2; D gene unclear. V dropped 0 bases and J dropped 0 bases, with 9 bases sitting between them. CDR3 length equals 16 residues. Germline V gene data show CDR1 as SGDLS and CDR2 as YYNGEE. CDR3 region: CASSVGWTANTGELFF. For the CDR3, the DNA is TGTGCCAGCAGCGTAGGTTGGACGGCGAACACCGGGGAGCTGTTTTTT. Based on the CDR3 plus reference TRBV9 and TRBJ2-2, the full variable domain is DSGVTQTPKHLITATGQRVTLRCSPRSGDLSVYWYQQSLDQGLQFLIQYYNGEERAKGNILERFSAQQFPDLHSELNLSSLELGDSALYFCASSVGWTANTGELFFGEGSRLTVL.